The text below deals with one T cell receptor beta chain. The sample originates from a study of blood T cell repertoires in COVID-19. The study assigned cohorts using participant-reported clinical history. Two negative PCRs, clearance, or symptom resolution characterized the recovered Cohort 3 donors. Germline V lookup: CDR1 MGHDK, CDR2 SYGVNS. This CDR3 contains 13 residues. Germline trimming cut 8 bases from V and 3 bases from J; bases unmatched to any gene: 6. Clones were sequenced by immunoSEQ multiplex PCR, and TCRdb holds only the in-frame ones, with some missing. The repertoire consists of 180,000 or so clones, with approximately 85% occurring once and the leading ten covering 6.2%.

J is TRBJ1-1 and V is TRBV25-1, with 7 bases matching TRBD1. The clonotype was recovered from a man in his forties who had recovered from COVID-19. The sample taken for sequencing was PBMCs or T cells enriched from blood (not recorded which). The DNA for the CDR3 is TGTGCCAGCGTGGACAGGTTTGACACTGAAGCTTTCTTT. This translates into CASVDRFDTEAFF.